Reported below is one TCR beta chain. Its antigen is unknown. Unique molecular identifiers featured in how the TCRbeta library was prepared. From the PCR reads, TCRdb called clonotypes with MiXCR, one entry per CDR3 protein. The table has about a million distinct CDR3 sequences, roughly 31% seen once. The data were obtained in a study of T-cell reconstitution after alpha-beta-depleted transplantation in children. Study-wide points: The origin of alpha-beta T cells about two months after transplant was reportedly several hundred expanded graft clones. At the one-year point after transplant, T-cell counts and TCRbeta diversity were found to come mostly from T cells that had been newly produced.

The V and J ends lost 7 bases and 2 bases respectively, with 9 bases between them. The CDR3 runs to 12 residues. Germline CDR1 SGHTA, CDR2 FQGNSA. This material consisted of PBMCs, mostly from graft donor cells, taken 360 days after TCRalphabeta/CD19-depleted stem cell transplant. The chain uses TRBV7-2 and TRBJ2-7, with D possibly being TRBD1 (6 bases). The sequence was obtained from a boy in the first two years of life who had a stem cell transplant for SCID, so the T cells may come from the graft donor. In nucleotides, the CDR3 is TGTGCCAGCAACAGGGCCCCCTACGAGCAGTACTTC. It yields the protein CASNRAPYEQYF.